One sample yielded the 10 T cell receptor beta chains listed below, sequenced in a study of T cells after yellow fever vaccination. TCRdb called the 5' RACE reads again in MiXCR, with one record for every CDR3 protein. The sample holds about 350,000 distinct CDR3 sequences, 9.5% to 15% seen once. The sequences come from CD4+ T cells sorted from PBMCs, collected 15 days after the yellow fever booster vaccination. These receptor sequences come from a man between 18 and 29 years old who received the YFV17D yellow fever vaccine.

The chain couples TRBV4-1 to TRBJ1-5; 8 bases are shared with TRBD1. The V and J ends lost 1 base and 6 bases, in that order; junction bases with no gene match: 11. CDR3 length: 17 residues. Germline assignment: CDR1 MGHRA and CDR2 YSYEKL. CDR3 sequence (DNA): TGCGCCAGCAGCCAAGGGGGGGCCAGGGGGCTCGGTCAGCCCCAGCATTTT. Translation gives CASSQGGARGLGQPQHF.

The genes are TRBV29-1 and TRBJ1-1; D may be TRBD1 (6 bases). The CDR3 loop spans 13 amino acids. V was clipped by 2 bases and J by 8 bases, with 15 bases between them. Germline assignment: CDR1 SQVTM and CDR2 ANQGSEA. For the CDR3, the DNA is TGCAGCGTTGAAATCCTGGGACATCCCGAAGCTTTCTTT. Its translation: CSVEILGHPEAFF.

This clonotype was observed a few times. CDR3 residues: CASSQWGGVGTQYF. The CDR3 bases are TGCGCCAGCAGCCAATGGGGGGGGGTCGGTACGCAGTATTTT. The V gene is TRBV4-3, the J gene TRBJ2-3, with 7 bases aligning to TRBD2. Germline CDR1 and CDR2: LGHNA and YSLEER. This CDR3 is built from 14 residues. V dropped 2 bases and J dropped 8; count of bases not matched to a gene: 7.

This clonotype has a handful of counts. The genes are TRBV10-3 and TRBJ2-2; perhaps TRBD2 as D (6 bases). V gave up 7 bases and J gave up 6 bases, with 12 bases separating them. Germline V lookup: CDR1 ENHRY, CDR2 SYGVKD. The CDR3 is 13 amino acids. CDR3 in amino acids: CAITGREAGELFF. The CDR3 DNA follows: TGTGCCATCACCGGCAGGGAGGCCGGGGAGCTGTTTTTT.

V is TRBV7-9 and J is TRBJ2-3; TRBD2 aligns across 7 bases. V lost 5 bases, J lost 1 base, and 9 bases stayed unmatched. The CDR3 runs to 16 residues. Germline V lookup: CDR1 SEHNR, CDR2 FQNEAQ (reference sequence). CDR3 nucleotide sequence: TGTGCCAGCAGCCTCCGACTAGCATCTGGCACAGATACGCAGTATTTT. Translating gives CASSLRLASGTDTQYF.

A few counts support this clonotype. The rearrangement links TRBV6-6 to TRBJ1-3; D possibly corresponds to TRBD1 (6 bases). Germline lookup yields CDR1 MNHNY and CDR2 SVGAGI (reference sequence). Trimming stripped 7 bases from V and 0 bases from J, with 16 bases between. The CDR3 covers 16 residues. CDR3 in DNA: TGTGCCAGCAACCACAGGGTAGGGAACTCTGGAAACACCATATATTTT. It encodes CASNHRVGNSGNTIYF.

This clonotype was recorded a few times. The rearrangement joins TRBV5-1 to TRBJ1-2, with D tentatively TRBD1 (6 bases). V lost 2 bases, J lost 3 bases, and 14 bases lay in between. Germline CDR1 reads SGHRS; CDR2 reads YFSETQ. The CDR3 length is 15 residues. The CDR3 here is CASSFGGPGDYGYTF. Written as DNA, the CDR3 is TGCGCCAGCAGCTTTGGGGGCCCAGGGGACTATGGCTACACCTTC.

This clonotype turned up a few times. CDR3 nucleotide sequence: TGCGCCAGCAGCCAAGAGGGGAATTCACCCCTCCACTTT. It codes for CASSQEGNSPLHF. V usage is TRBV4-1 and J usage is TRBJ1-6; D is undetermined. The CDR3 runs 13 residues. The V and J ends lost 0 bases and 7 bases respectively, with 4 bases between them. Germline CDR1 reads MGHRA; CDR2 reads YSYEKL.

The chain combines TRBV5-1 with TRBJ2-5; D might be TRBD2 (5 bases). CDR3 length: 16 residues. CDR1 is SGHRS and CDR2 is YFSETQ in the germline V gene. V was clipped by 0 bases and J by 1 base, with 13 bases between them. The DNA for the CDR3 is TGCGCCAGCAGCTTGGGAGGGTCCTACCTCCAAGAGACCCAGTACTTC. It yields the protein CASSLGGSYLQETQYF.

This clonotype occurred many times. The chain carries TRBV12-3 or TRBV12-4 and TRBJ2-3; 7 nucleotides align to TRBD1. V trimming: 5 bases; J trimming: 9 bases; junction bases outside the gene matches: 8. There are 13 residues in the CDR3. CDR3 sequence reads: CASSPTTGFTQYF. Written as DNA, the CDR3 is TGTGCCAGCAGTCCAACGACAGGGTTCACGCAGTATTTT.